The 25 T cell receptor beta chains below were found in one sample sequenced in a study of identical twins. One entry per CDR3 protein, called by TCRdb with MiXCR from the 5' RACE reads. The sample has 200,000 to 250,000 distinct CDR3 sequences; 6.5% are singletons. This sample was also put to use in a study of T cells expressing NK-cell markers.

The source material was CD8+ T cells sorted from blood. The receptors shown here come from a woman younger than 30 in good health.

The CDR3 region has the DNA TGTGCCAGCAGTTTAACAGGGGAAAGCACAGATACGCAGTATTTT. The encoded protein is CASSLTGESTDTQYF. The chain joins TRBV12-3 or TRBV12-4 to TRBJ2-3; TRBD1 aligns across 7 bases. V was pared by 2 bases and J by 0 bases, with 2 bases of the junction left unmatched. The CDR3 length is 15 residues.

This sequence joins TRBV9 and TRBJ2-2; D ambiguous. V lost 0 bases and J 1 base, leaving 7 bases between the germline ends. The CDR3 runs 15 residues. The V gene's germline CDR1 is SGDLS and CDR2 YYNGEE. CDR3 residues: CASSVETVNTGELFF. Written as DNA, the CDR3 is TGTGCCAGCAGCGTAGAGACGGTGAACACCGGGGAGCTGTTTTTT.

This clonotype was found a few times. V is TRBV6-6 and J is TRBJ2-7; no definite D call. CDR1 is MNHNY and CDR2 is SVGAGI in the germline V gene (reference sequence). V was trimmed by 0 bases and J by 4 bases, leaving 7 bases between them. This CDR3 region has 13 residues. As DNA, the CDR3 is TGTGCCAGCAGTTACTCGAGTTTGTACGAGCAGTACTTC. Translating gives CASSYSSLYEQYF.

V and J are TRBV5-1 and TRBJ1-2; the D gene is possibly TRBD1 (6 bases). The CDR3 is made up of 13 amino acids. The germline V gene has CDR1 SGHRS and CDR2 YFSETQ. Trimming removed 5 bases from V and 4 bases from J, with 12 bases in between. Written as DNA, the CDR3 is TGCGCCAGCAGAAGGACAGAACTCTATGGCTACACCTTC. Translating it yields CASRRTELYGYTF.

J is TRBJ2-2 and V is TRBV15, with D perhaps TRBD2 (5 bases). CDR3 length equals 17 residues. CDR1 and CDR2 from the germline V gene are LNHNV and YYDKDF (reference sequence). Deletions cut 0 bases from V and 1 base from J, with 12 bases between. CDR3 residues: CATSRDLATKNTGELFF. The CDR3 DNA reads as TGTGCCACCAGCAGAGATTTAGCGACTAAGAACACCGGGGAGCTGTTTTTT.

This clonotype occurred once. The V and J genes are TRBV11-2 and TRBJ2-5, with D hard to call. This CDR3 is built from 12 residues. Germline CDR1 SGHAT, CDR2 FQNNGV. V was pared by 6 bases and J by 5 bases, with 10 bases between. CDR3 DNA sequence: TGTGCCAGCAGTCCTGATGGGGAGACCCAGTACTTC. The encoded protein is CASSPDGETQYF.

V is TRBV19 and J is TRBJ1-3; D ambiguous. This CDR3 region has 10 residues. Germline-derived CDR1 and CDR2 are LNHDA and SQIVND (reference sequence). The CDR3 here is CAALGNTIYF. CDR3 bases: TGTGCTGCCCTGGGAAACACCATATATTTT. Full variable domain (outside the CDR3, taken from reference TRBV19 and TRBJ1-3): DGGITQSPKYLFRKEGQNVTLSCEQNLNHDAMYWYRQDPGQGLRLIYYSQIVNDFQKGDIAEGYSVSREKKESFPLTVTSAQKNPTAFYLCAALGNTIYFGEGSWLTVV.

This clonotype was observed a few times. The rearrangement joins TRBV5-5 to TRBJ2-7; 8 positions agree with TRBD2. CDR1 and CDR2 from the germline V gene are SGHKS and YYEKEE (reference sequence). The CDR3 consists of 16 residues. V shed 3 bases and J 0 bases; nucleotides not matched to a gene: 8. The CDR3 coding sequence is TGTGCCAGCAGCTATCGCCCGACTAGCGACTCCTACGAGCAGTACTTC. Encoded protein: CASSYRPTSDSYEQYF.

There are many counts of this clonotype. The chain combines TRBV25-1 with TRBJ2-1, with D unresolved. Germline CDR1 reads MGHDK; CDR2 reads SYGVNS. CDR3 length: 10 amino acids. Trimming took off 6 bases at V and 10 bases at J, with 7 bases between the two ends. This CDR3 reads CASSHGEQFF. The CDR3 bases are TGTGCCAGCAGCCACGGGGAGCAGTTCTTC.

This clonotype was found a few times. V usage is TRBV9 and J usage is TRBJ2-5; TRBD2 might be the D (5 bases). Germline CDR1 reads SGDLS; CDR2 reads YYNGEE. This CDR3 is 14 amino acids long. V gave up 0 bases and J gave up 14 bases, with 20 bases separating them. CDR3 coding DNA: TGTGCCAGCAGCGTAGAAGTAGAACAACCGACTATTTACTTC. This codes for CASSVEVEQPTIYF.

This clonotype was counted a few times. This rearrangement joins TRBV10-1 to TRBJ2-7, with D possibly TRBD1 on 5 matching bases. The CDR3 contains 15 residues. Between the trimmed V and J ends, which lost 0 bases and 5 bases, there was a span of 14 bases. Germline CDR1 reads WNHNN; CDR2 reads SYGVQD (reference sequence). CDR3 protein: CASSESSPGFHEQYF. CDR3 nucleotides: TGCGCCAGCAGTGAGTCTAGCCCAGGGTTCCACGAGCAGTACTTC.

This clonotype was picked up a small number of times. The rearrangement links TRBV5-8 to TRBJ2-1, with TRBD1 as a possible D gene (6 bases). Trimming took 4 bases from V and 7 from J, leaving 9 bases between them. The CDR3 sequence is 12 residues long. Looked up from germline, CDR1 is SGHTS and CDR2 is YDEGEE. CDR3 sequence (DNA): TGTGCCAGCAGCGACAGGAGGAATGAGCAGTTCTTC. This translates into CASSDRRNEQFF.

This chain links TRBV7-9 with TRBJ1-1; no reliable D call. Trimming took 6 bases from V and 0 from J, leaving 11 bases between them. From germline, CDR1 is SEHNR and CDR2 FQNEAQ (reference sequence). The CDR3 covers 14 residues. The CDR3 is CASSREAMNTEAFF. In DNA form, the CDR3 reads TGTGCCAGCAGTCGGGAGGCGATGAACACTGAAGCTTTCTTT.

The chain employs TRBV15 and TRBJ1-6; D perhaps matches TRBD1 (5 bases). V was clipped by 0 bases and J by 10 bases, with 16 bases between them. This CDR3 spans 16 amino acids. Germline V CDR1 and CDR2: LNHNV, YYDKDF (reference sequence). CDR3 sequence reads: CATSREGGGVGSPLHF. The CDR3 coding sequence is TGTGCCACCAGCAGAGAGGGGGGTGGGGTCGGATCACCCCTCCACTTT.

This chain links TRBV20-1 with TRBJ1-5, with a possible D match to TRBD1 (5 bases). Germline V CDR1 and CDR2: DFQATT, SNEGSKA (reference sequence). The length of the CDR3 is 14 residues. Trimming took off 5 bases at V and 7 bases at J, with 18 bases between the two ends. The CDR3 DNA sequence: TGCAGTGCTCCTTCCGAGGGGTTAAGGCAGCCCCAGCATTTT. This gives the protein CSAPSEGLRQPQHF.

This clonotype was counted many times. The chain links TRBV12-3 or TRBV12-4 to TRBJ2-5; D uncertain. V shed 5 bases and J shed 0 bases, with 10 bases lying between them. The CDR3 extends over 14 amino acids. CDR3 in DNA: TGTGCCAGCAGTAGGCCACAGTACCAAGAGACCCAGTACTTC. Its protein product is CASSRPQYQETQYF.

This clonotype has just a few counts. The chain carries TRBV11-2 and TRBJ2-7, with 11 bases lining up with TRBD2. The J segment lost 2 bases and the V segment lost 5 bases, leaving 8 bases of the junction unmatched. The CDR3 is made up of 16 amino acids. Germline CDR1 is SGHAT and CDR2 is FQNNGV. CDR3 sequence (DNA): TGTGCCAGCAGCCCAAGTACTAGCGGGAGAACCTACGAGCAGTACTTC. Its protein product is CASSPSTSGRTYEQYF.

The J gene is TRBJ2-3, the V gene TRBV11-2; D is unresolved. The CDR3 consists of 18 residues. Germline CDR1 is SGHAT and CDR2 is FQNNGV. V was shortened by 1 base and J by 5 bases, with 22 bases between the two germline ends. The CDR3 is CASSLGPFGVLLRDTQYF. CDR3 DNA: TGTGCCAGCAGCTTAGGACCCTTTGGGGTTCTTTTAAGAGATACGCAGTATTTT.

This clonotype was counted a few times. The rearrangement joins TRBV2 to TRBJ2-3; 8 nucleotides line up with TRBD2. CDR3 length: 19 residues. The germline CDR1 and CDR2 sequences are SNHLY and FYNNEI. V lost 0 bases, J lost 8 bases, and 19 bases stayed unmatched. Here the CDR3 reads CASSEALDSSRGGGSTQYF. Written as DNA, the CDR3 is TGTGCCAGCAGTGAAGCGCTTGATTCAAGCCGGGGGGGGGGAAGTACGCAGTATTTT.

This chain joins TRBV7-9 and TRBJ2-3; D is ambiguous. The V end lost 5 bases, the J end lost 0 bases, and 9 bases lay between the germline ends. The V gene's germline CDR1 is SEHNR and CDR2 FQNEAQ (reference sequence). The CDR3 loop spans 14 amino acids. The CDR3 DNA follows: TGTGCCAGCAGCCTCTGGACGAGCACAGATACGCAGTATTTT. Translated: CASSLWTSTDTQYF.

This clonotype showed up many times. The chain has TRBV5-8 and TRBJ1-4; TRBD1 might be the D (5 bases). The CDR3 is 15 residues long. The V end was cut by 3 bases, the J end by 3 bases, with 12 bases between. The germline gives CDR1 SGHTS, CDR2 YDEGEE. The CDR3 coding sequence is TGTGCCAGCAGCTCTATGGGGGGATCTAATGAAAAACTGTTTTTT. Its translation: CASSSMGGSNEKLFF. Full variable domain (missing parts from reference TRBV5-8 and TRBJ1-4): EAGVTQSPTHLIKTRGQQATLRCSPISGHTSVYWYQQALGLGLQFLLWYDEGEERNRGNFPPRFSGRQFPNYSSELNVNALELEDSALYLCASSSMGGSNEKLFFGSGTQLSVL.

The table lists this clonotype with a few counts. This chain connects TRBV27 to TRBJ2-3; 9 nucleotides align to TRBD1. The ends lost 4 bases at V and 6 bases at J; junction bases unmatched: 8. Per germline, CDR1 MNHEY and CDR2 SMNVEV (reference sequence). This CDR3 is built from 15 residues. CDR3 protein: CASSSRQGEGDTQYF. Written as DNA, the CDR3 is TGTGCCAGCAGTTCAAGACAGGGGGAAGGCGATACGCAGTATTTT.

This chain joins TRBV11-2 and TRBJ1-1, with 10 positions matching TRBD1. V lost 4 bases to trimming and J lost 6 bases; unmatched junction nucleotides: 11. The CDR3 has 16 residues. From germline, CDR1 is SGHAT and CDR2 FQNNGV. As DNA, the CDR3 is TGTGCCAGCAGCTACCACCGGGACAGGGGTCGGGCTGAAGCTTTCTTT. As protein: CASSYHRDRGRAEAFF.

The gene calls are TRBV11-2 and TRBJ2-1; 8 nucleotides line up with TRBD2. CDR3 size: 19 residues. Germline trimming cut 0 bases from V and 1 base from J; bases unmatched to any gene: 11. Germline CDR1 and CDR2: SGHAT and FQNNGV. This CDR3 is CASSLEGLVGPGSYNEQFF. CDR3 bases: TGTGCCAGCAGCTTAGAGGGACTAGTGGGGCCCGGGTCCTACAATGAGCAGTTCTTC. The whole variable domain, filled in from reference TRBV11-2 and TRBJ2-1, reads EAGVAQSPRYKIIEKRQSVAFWCNPISGHATLYWYQQILGQGPKLLIQFQNNGVVDDSQLPKDRFSAERLKGVDSTLKIQPAKLEDSAVYLCASSLEGLVGPGSYNEQFFGPGTRLTVL.

The J gene is TRBJ2-4, the V gene TRBV6-1; TRBD2 might be the D (6 bases). The V end lost 3 bases, the J end lost 8 bases, and 17 bases lay between the germline ends. The CDR3 totals 15 residues. Germline CDR1 reads MNHNS; CDR2 reads SASEGT. The CDR3 nucleotides read TGTGCCAGCAGTGAGGCGGTCGGAGGGTTACACATTCAGTACTTC. Its translation is CASSEAVGGLHIQYF.